This T cell receptor beta chain was sequenced during a study of shared clonotypes between healthy human individuals (dated by TCRdb to 2020 to 2022). About the study as a whole: The cohort included three men and a couple of women between 18 and 49 years of age. For each donor, three plates each were used for CD4 naive and CD4 memory, two plates were used for CD8 naive, and one plate was used for CD8 memory. To estimate repertoire size and how much clonotypes are shared between individuals, the study performed deep sequencing of blood TCR repertoires from a handful of healthy adults. Different laboratories and diverse techniques were used to prepare libraries and sequence TCR repertoires, to increase sequencing depth and limit assay-specific biases. Each donor's leukapheresis produced roughly between roughly 0.85 and 9 billion PBMCs.

To note about this clone: Its antigen is unknown. Base qualities are not at hand, and no much larger clone is one base apart. Other DNA sequences within the sample encode an identical CDR3.

CD8 naive samples were obtained by positive selection for CCR7 among CD45RO-negative cells, yielding a CD45RA+CCR7+ population from which TemRA cells were excluded. The donors were healthy, HIV-negative adults who had no recently reported acute infections or vaccinations. Every donor was a Caucasian adult residing in Nashville, Tennessee, USA. Blood was collected by leukapheresis, and PBMCs were isolated by Ficoll-Histopaque density gradient centrifugation and then cryopreserved in liquid nitrogen vapor phase. Purity and quantity of every magnetically sorted T cell population were checked by analytical flow cytometry. Each sorted fraction had its genomic DNA isolated and then quantified by UV absorbance on a Nanodrop 2000c. On the study overall, not on this receptor specifically: Rarefaction of sorted-subset datasets indicated incomplete sequencing despite the large sequencing depth. The genetic and exposure-history diversity represented was limited by the small number of donors. Estimated clonotype richness was generally larger for naive than for memory subsets. Compared with non-shared clonotypes, clonotypes shared by all four sorted-subset donors had higher generation probabilities. Around 5% of naive CD4, around 4% of naive CD8, 2.3% of memory CD4, and 0.35% to 0.5% of memory CD8 clonotypes were shared across a few donors. Only blood was sampled, and tissue TCR repertoires likely differ from those in blood. Pairwise subsampling led to the expectation that sequencing depth would affect the degree of clonotype sharing among donors.

Cut back by 0 bases and 4 bases, the V and J ends lie 10 bases apart. Its CDR3 holds 14 amino acids, cysteine through phenylalanine. CDR3 DNA is the only sequence kept; it has 42 bases, read in frame from the first base. Taken from the germline V gene, the CDR1 and CDR2 loops are SGHDT and YYEEEE. Using the deep immunoSEQ assay, TCR CDR3 regions were amplified from genomic DNA by multiplex PCR. Extracted genomic DNA from each cell subset was spread evenly across all wells of several immunoSEQ 96-well plates, with each plate serving as a replicate. For sorted subsets, roughly 0.2 ug genomic DNA, equal to 30,000 or so T cell genomes, was loaded into each replicate PCR. Purified libraries were measured with a Qubit 3.0 fluorometer, size-checked on a Bioanalyzer 2100, and measured again with the KAPA Library Quantification kit. A separate single-read 150-cycle Illumina NextSeq 550 flow cell was used to sequence each immunoSEQ 96-well plate. The source study handled its data this way. Because the immunoSEQ output included only junctional sequences and no quality scores, the filtering could not be the same as the filtering used for full-length reads. Sequences were annotated with PyIR, a Python wrapper for IgBLAST v1.9, and V/J genes and CDR3 were assigned using IMGT germline references. Reads with weak V/J assignments (E-value above 1e-6), missing CDR3, stop codons, out-of-frame junctions, or ambiguous translated residues were removed. A V3J clonotype was defined by an identical inferred V gene, J gene, and CDR3 amino acid sequence. To compute the percentage overlap between repertoires, the number of shared unique clonotypes was divided by the size of the smaller repertoire. RTK rarefaction, the Chao1 estimator, and Recon v2.1 estimates of unobserved clonotypes were used to assess repertoire richness. OLGA was used to compute generation probabilities for all TCRbeta clonotypes that the gDNA method yielded from a handful of donors. TCRdb carries this immuneACCESS record with in-frame sequences only. Its versions omit some clonotypes, under half of them owing to an unresolved V gene in the studies checked, with the rest unexplained. That table furnishes V, J and clone size, whereas the DNA furnished D and trimming. The sample table holds roughly 2,000,000 clones, of which about 93% were seen once. The ten largest account for 1.5% to 2% of the sample.

Sample: naive CD8+ T cells from PBMCs. Taken with the paper, the label for cell subset or site translates to: CD45RA+CCR7+. The rearranged segments are TRBV5-6 and TRBJ1-1; TRBD1 is possibly the D segment (6 matching bases). This clonotype originated in a man aged 18 to 29 in good health. Some clones in this sample may be carry-over from other donors' samples. The CDR3 protein is CASSLGGGGTEAFF. In nucleotides, the sequence is TGTGCCAGCAGCTTGGGCGGAGGGGGCACTGAAGCTTTCTTT.